These 20 T cell receptor beta chains were all obtained from the same sample, sequenced in a study of blood T cell repertoires in COVID-19. This table comes from immunoSEQ multiplex PCR, and its TCRdb copy is limited to in-frame clones, with some not included. Among 250,000 to 350,000 clones, around four fifths were seen once, and the ten largest hold about 1.2%. The specimen sequenced was peripheral blood. These receptors originate from a woman aged 45-60 years with acute or convalescent COVID-19.

The chain joins TRBV5-1 to TRBJ1-6, with 8 bases fitting TRBD1. J gave up 7 bases and V 2 bases, and 11 bases lay outside the gene matches. Germline CDR1 is SGHRS and CDR2 is YFSETQ. The CDR3 length is 17 residues. The CDR3 DNA follows: TGCGCCAGCAGCTTCGAGCCCCGGGACAGGCAAAATTCACCCCTCCACTTT. This sequence encodes CASSFEPRDRQNSPLHF.

The chain has TRBV7-8 and TRBJ1-5, with a possible D match to TRBD1 (5 bases). This CDR3 is 15 amino acids long. CDR1 SGHVS and CDR2 FQNEAQ come from the germline V gene. Trimming pared 6 bases from V and 2 bases from J, leaving 14 bases between. The CDR3 sequence is CASSSDRNGNQPQHF. The CDR3, as DNA: TGTGCCAGCAGTTCCGACAGAAACGGCAATCAGCCCCAGCATTTT.

V gene TRBV2 combines with J gene TRBJ2-3; TRBD1 agrees at 7 bases. Germline CDR1 and CDR2: SNHLY and FYNNEI. The ends lost 3 bases at V and 1 base at J; junction bases unmatched: 1. The CDR3 sequence is 14 residues long. CDR3 sequence reads: CASSEGTGTDTQYF. The CDR3 region has the DNA TGTGCCAGCAGTGAGGGGACAGGCACAGATACGCAGTATTTT.

The chain carries TRBV5-6 and TRBJ2-3; TRBD1 is a possible D gene (6 bases). V lost 9 bases, J lost 6 bases, and 11 bases lay in between. Per germline, CDR1 SGHDT and CDR2 YYEEEE. CDR3 length: 11 amino acids. CDR3 in amino acids: CATQGTDTQYF. The CDR3 nucleotides are TGTGCCACCCAGGGGACGGATACGCAGTATTTT.

The chain is built from TRBV12-3 or TRBV12-4 and TRBJ2-1; D gene unclear. Trimming stripped 5 bases from V and 9 bases from J, with 8 bases between. The CDR3 contains 11 residues. The CDR3 nucleotides are TGTGCCAGCAGTATCGTTTTTGAGCAGTTCTTC. Translating it yields CASSIVFEQFF.

This chain's CDR3 is CASSSSVGSNNEKLFF. Written as DNA, the CDR3 is TGTGCCAGCAGTTCATCAGTGGGGAGTAATAATGAAAAACTGTTTTTT. The rearrangement links TRBV6-5 to TRBJ1-4, with no clear D. The CDR3 extends over 16 amino acids. The germline V gene has CDR1 MNHEY and CDR2 SVGAGI. V gave up 4 bases and J gave up 4 bases, with 16 bases separating them.

The rearrangement joins TRBV3-1 (or the pseudogene TRBV3-2) to TRBJ2-5; no firm D call. This CDR3 spans 16 amino acids. Trimming took 3 bases from V and 5 from J, leaving 19 bases between them. Germline CDR1 reads LGHDT; CDR2 reads YNNKEL (reference sequence). CDR3 amino acids: CASSHSRRLAVETQYF. The CDR3 DNA follows: TGTGCCAGCAGCCACTCGAGACGGTTGGCGGTCGAGACCCAGTACTTC.

A remark on this clone: In the same sample, other DNA sequences code for this CDR3. The chain is built from TRBV7-8 and TRBJ1-1; a weak D match, TRBD1 (5 bases). Germline V gene lookup returns CDR1 SGHVS and CDR2 FQNEAQ. Trimming stripped 1 base from V and 4 bases from J, with 10 bases between. The length of the CDR3 is 14 residues. The CDR3 here is CASSLVGGGTEAFF. CDR3 nucleotides: TGTGCCAGCAGCTTAGTGGGGGGTGGCACTGAAGCTTTCTTT.

V gene TRBV2 combines with J gene TRBJ1-2; D possibly corresponds to TRBD1 (5 bases). Deletions cut 5 bases from V and 3 bases from J, with 10 bases between. Germline CDR1 is SNHLY and CDR2 is FYNNEI. This CDR3 comprises 13 residues. DNA of the CDR3: TGTGCCAGCAGTAGGGGTAAGGACTATGGCTACACCTTC. Protein product: CASSRGKDYGYTF.

This chain links TRBV24-1 with TRBJ1-2, with a possible D match to TRBD1 (5 bases). There are 15 residues in the CDR3. The V gene lost 4 bases and the J gene lost 4 bases, with 15 bases spanning the gap. Per germline, CDR1 KGHDR and CDR2 SFDVKD. CDR3 bases: TGTGCCACCAGTGACAAAGGGCGGGGACTCTATGGCTACACCTTC. As protein: CATSDKGRGLYGYTF.

A few counts support this clone. This chain links TRBV7-3 with TRBJ2-5, with TRBD2 as a possible D gene (6 bases). The ends were cut back, 5 bases at V and 5 bases at J, with 12 bases in the middle. The CDR3 runs to 13 residues. From germline, CDR1 is SGHTA and CDR2 FQGTGA. The CDR3 loop is CASSRDLRETQYF. In DNA, the CDR3 is TGTGCCAGCAGCCGGGACTTGCGGGAGACCCAGTACTTC.

This clone was counted only a few times. The rearrangement joins TRBV19 to TRBJ2-1; D unresolved. The CDR3 spans 11 residues. The germline CDR1 and CDR2 sequences are LNHDA and SQIVND (reference sequence). V lost 6 bases and J 5 bases, leaving 5 bases between the germline ends. The CDR3 DNA sequence: TGTGCCAGTAGCCTTAACAATGAGCAGTTCTTC. Amino acid sequence: CASSLNNEQFF. Based on the CDR3 plus reference TRBV19 and TRBJ2-1, the full variable domain is DGGITQSPKYLFRKEGQNVTLSCEQNLNHDAMYWYRQDPGQGLRLIYYSQIVNDFQKGDIAEGYSVSREKKESFPLTVTSAQKNPTAFYLCASSLNNEQFFGPGTRLTVL.

This clone is a singleton in its sample. The chain uses TRBV30 and TRBJ2-3; tentatively, D is TRBD2 (5 bases). The CDR3 loop spans 14 amino acids. The V gene lost 5 bases and the J gene lost 2 bases, with 14 bases spanning the gap. Germline-derived CDR1 and CDR2 are GTSNPN and SVGIG (reference sequence). The CDR3 here is CAWSASTNTDTQYF. The CDR3 nucleotides are TGTGCCTGGTCTGCTAGCACAAACACAGATACGCAGTATTTT.

The chain has TRBV24-1 and TRBJ2-3; TRBD2 matches 8 bases. V lost 3 bases to trimming and J lost 5 bases; unmatched junction nucleotides: 3. Germline V gene sequence: CDR1 KGHDR, CDR2 SFDVKD. There are 14 residues in the CDR3. The CDR3 sequence is CATSDGLAGDTQYF. CDR3 DNA: TGTGCCACCAGTGATGGACTAGCTGGAGATACGCAGTATTTT.

The gene calls are TRBV14 and TRBJ1-1, with a possible D match to TRBD1 (6 bases). Trimming shortened V by 6 bases and J by 4 bases, and 12 bases separated the two germline ends. Germline V gives CDR1 SGHDN, CDR2 FVKESK. The length of the CDR3 is 13 residues. This chain's CDR3 is CASRRQGITEAFF. The CDR3 DNA is TGTGCCAGCAGACGGCAGGGGATCACTGAAGCTTTCTTT. The entire variable domain, with the rest obtained from reference TRBV14 and TRBJ1-1, is as follows: EAGVTQFPSHSVIEKGQTVTLRCDPISGHDNLYWYRRVMGKEIKFLLHFVKESKQDESGMPNNRFLAERTGGTYSTLKVQPAELEDSGVYFCASRRQGITEAFFGQGTRLTVV.

In the case of this clone: Other DNA sequences in this specimen translate into the identical CDR3. J is TRBJ1-3 and V is TRBV5-1, with a weak D call TRBD1 (5 bases). The V and J ends lost 4 bases and 0 bases respectively, with 8 bases between them. This CDR3 is 14 amino acids long. Germline V lookup: CDR1 SGHRS, CDR2 YFSETQ. As DNA, the CDR3 is TGCGCCAGCAGCCCCGACAGCTCTGGAAACACCATATATTTT. It encodes CASSPDSSGNTIYF.

The chain is built from TRBV6-2 or TRBV6-3 and TRBJ1-5; the D is unclear. The germline CDR1 and CDR2 sequences are MNHEY and SVGEGT. CDR3 length equals 12 residues. V was cut by 5 bases and J by 8 bases, with 10 bases left in between. The CDR3 is CASSRTREPQHF. In nucleotides, the CDR3 is TGTGCCAGCAGTCGAACCCGGGAGCCCCAGCATTTT.

The chain is built from TRBV28 and TRBJ1-5; D is unclear. V was trimmed by 2 bases and J by 4 bases, leaving 6 bases between them. The CDR3 consists of 13 residues. The germline gives CDR1 MDHEN, CDR2 SYDVKM. CDR3 nucleotides: TGTGCCAGCAGTTTAACCAGGAATCAGCCCCAGCATTTT. Translated, it gives CASSLTRNQPQHF. The whole variable domain, remainder taken from reference TRBV28 and TRBJ1-5, is DVKVTQSSRYLVKRTGEKVFLECVQDMDHENMFWYRQDPGLGLRLIYFSYDVKMKEKGDIPEGYSVSREKKERFSLILESASTNQTSMYLCASSLTRNQPQHFGDGTRLSIL.

The rearrangement uses TRBV19 and TRBJ2-2, with 9 bases fitting TRBD1. This CDR3 is 16 amino acids long. The germline V gene encodes CDR1 LNHDA and CDR2 SQIVND (reference sequence). Trimming at V came to 5 bases and at J to 7 bases, leaving 11 bases not matched to a gene. The CDR3 sequence: CASSFFYTGGGGELFF. CDR3 in DNA: TGTGCCAGTAGTTTCTTTTACACAGGGGGCGGCGGGGAGCTGTTTTTT.

V is TRBV19 and J is TRBJ2-1; 9 bases agree with TRBD2. The V segment lost 0 bases and the J segment 4 bases; nucleotides outside the gene matches: 10. The germline gives CDR1 LNHDA, CDR2 SQIVND (reference sequence). The CDR3 loop spans 18 amino acids. Here the CDR3 reads CASSIDRRVAGVYNEQFF. CDR3 DNA sequence: TGTGCCAGTAGTATAGATCGTAGGGTAGCGGGAGTGTACAATGAGCAGTTCTTC.